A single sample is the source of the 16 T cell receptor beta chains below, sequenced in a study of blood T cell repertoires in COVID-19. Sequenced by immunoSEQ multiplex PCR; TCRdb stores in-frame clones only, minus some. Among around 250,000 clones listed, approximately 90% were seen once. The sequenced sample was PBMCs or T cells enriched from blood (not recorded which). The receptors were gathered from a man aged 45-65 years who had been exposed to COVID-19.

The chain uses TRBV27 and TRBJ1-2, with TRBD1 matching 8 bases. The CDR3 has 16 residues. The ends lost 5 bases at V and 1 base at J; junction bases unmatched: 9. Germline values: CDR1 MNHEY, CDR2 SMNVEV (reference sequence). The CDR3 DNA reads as TGTGCCAGCAGTCTTGACAGGGGAGGGATTAACTATGGCTACACCTTC. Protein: CASSLDRGGINYGYTF.

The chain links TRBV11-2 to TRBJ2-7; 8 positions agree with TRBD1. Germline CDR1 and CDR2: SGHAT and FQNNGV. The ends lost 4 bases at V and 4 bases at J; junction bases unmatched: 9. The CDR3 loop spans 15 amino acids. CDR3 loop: CASSSWGQDRYEQYF. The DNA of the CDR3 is TGTGCCAGCAGCTCATGGGGACAGGACCGTTACGAGCAGTACTTC.

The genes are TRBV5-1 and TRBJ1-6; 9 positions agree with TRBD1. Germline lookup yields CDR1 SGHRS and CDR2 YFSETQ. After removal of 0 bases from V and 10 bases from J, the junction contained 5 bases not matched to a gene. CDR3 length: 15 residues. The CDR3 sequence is CASSLAGTGRSPLHF. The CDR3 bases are TGCGCCAGCAGCTTGGCCGGGACAGGGAGATCACCCCTCCACTTT.

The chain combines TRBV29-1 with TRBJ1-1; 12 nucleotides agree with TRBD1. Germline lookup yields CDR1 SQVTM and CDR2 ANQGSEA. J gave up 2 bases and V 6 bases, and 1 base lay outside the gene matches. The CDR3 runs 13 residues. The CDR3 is CSVGQGANTEAFF. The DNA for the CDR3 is TGCAGCGTGGGACAGGGGGCCAACACTGAAGCTTTCTTT.

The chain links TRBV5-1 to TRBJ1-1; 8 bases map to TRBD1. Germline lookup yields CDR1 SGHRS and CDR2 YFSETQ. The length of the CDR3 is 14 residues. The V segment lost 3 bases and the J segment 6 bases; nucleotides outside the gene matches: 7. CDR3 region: CASSYRTGTAEAFF. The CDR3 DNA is TGCGCCAGCAGCTACAGGACAGGGACGGCTGAAGCTTTCTTT.

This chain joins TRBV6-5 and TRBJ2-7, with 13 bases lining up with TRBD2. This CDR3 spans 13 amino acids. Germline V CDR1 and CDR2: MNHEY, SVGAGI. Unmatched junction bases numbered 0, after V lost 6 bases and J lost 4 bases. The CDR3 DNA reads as TGTGCCAGCAGACTAGCGGGAGGGTACGAGCAGTACGTC. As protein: CASRLAGGYEQYV.

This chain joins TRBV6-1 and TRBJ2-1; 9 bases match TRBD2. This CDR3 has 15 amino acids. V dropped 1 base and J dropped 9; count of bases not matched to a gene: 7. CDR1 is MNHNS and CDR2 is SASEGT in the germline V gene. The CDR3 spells CASSEVRLAGAEQFF. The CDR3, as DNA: TGTGCCAGCAGTGAAGTTCGTTTAGCGGGGGCTGAGCAGTTCTTC.

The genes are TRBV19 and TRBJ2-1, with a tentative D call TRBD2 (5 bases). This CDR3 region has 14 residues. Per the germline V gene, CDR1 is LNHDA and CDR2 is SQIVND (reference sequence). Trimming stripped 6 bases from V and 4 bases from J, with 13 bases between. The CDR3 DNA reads TGTGCCAGTAGGTTGGGAGTCGGGTACAATGAGCAGTTCTTC. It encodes CASRLGVGYNEQFF.

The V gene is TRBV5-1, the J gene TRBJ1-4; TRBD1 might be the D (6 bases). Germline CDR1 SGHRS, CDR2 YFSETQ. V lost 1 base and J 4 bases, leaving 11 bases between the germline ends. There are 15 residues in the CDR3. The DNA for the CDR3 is TGCGCCAGCAGCTTGCGGCAGGGGCATAATGAAAAACTGTTTTTT. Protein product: CASSLRQGHNEKLFF.

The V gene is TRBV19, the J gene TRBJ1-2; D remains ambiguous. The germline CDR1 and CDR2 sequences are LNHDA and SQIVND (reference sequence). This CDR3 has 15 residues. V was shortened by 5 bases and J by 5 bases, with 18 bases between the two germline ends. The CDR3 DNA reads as TGTGCCAGTAGTTCCGGCCTTGGGTCAGGTTATGGCTACACCTTC. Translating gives CASSSGLGSGYGYTF.

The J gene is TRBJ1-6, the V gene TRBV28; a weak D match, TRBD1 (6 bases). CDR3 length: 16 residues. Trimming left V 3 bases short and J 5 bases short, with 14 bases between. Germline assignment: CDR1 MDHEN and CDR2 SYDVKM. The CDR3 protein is CASSFGQGYDNSPLHF. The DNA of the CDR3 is TGTGCCAGCAGTTTCGGGCAGGGGTATGATAATTCACCCCTCCACTTT.

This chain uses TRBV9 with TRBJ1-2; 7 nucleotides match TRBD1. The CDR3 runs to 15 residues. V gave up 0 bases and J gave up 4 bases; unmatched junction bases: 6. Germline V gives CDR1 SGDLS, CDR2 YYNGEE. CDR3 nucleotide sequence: TGTGCCAGCAGCGTAGAAGGGACAGATCTCTATGGCTACACCTTC. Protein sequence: CASSVEGTDLYGYTF.

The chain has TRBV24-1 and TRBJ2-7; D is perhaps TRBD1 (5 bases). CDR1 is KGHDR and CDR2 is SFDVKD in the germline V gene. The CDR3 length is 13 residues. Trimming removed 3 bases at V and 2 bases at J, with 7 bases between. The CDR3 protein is CATSDRTTYEQYF. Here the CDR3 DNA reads TGTGCCACCAGTGATCGGACAACCTACGAGCAGTACTTC.

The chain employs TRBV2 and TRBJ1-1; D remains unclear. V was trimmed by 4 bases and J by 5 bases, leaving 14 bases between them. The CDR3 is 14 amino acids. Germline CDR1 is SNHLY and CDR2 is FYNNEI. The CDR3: CASSGAGVGTEAFF. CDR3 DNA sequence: TGTGCCAGCAGTGGGGCAGGCGTCGGTACTGAAGCTTTCTTT.

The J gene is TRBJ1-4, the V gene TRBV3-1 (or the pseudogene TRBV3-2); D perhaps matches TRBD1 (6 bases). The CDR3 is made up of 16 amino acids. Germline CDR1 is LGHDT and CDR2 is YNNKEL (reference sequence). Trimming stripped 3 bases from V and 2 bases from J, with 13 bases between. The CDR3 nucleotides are TGTGCCAGCAGCCACAGGGGCCAAACTACTAATGAAAAACTGTTTTTT. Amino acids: CASSHRGQTTNEKLFF.

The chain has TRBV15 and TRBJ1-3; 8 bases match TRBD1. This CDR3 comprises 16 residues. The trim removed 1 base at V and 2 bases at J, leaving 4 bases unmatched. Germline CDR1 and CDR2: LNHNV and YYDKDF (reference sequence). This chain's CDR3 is CATSRGTGRPGNTIYF. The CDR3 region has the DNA TGTGCCACCAGCAGAGGGACAGGGAGGCCTGGAAACACCATATATTTT.